This section outlines one TCR beta chain sequence together with its context. In its sample, this clonotype was seen many times. Its target antigen remains unknown. Per-nucleotide qualities are absent, and no much larger clonotype sits a single base away. This specimen comes from a study of patients and donors after allogeneic stem cell transplantation (TCRdb year 2020). Library construction relied on RT-PCR. The run used a NextSeq 550. TCRdb reprocessed the public reads (quality trimming at Q25 with fastp, clone calling with MiXCR) and kept in-frame beta chains. CDR3 protein duplicates are merged, each entry listing the most common genes and DNA. For this sample there are roughly 960,000 distinct CDR3 sequences; roughly 18% appear just once. The ten biggest clones cover roughly 6% of the sample. The germline V gene yields SNHLY for CDR1 and FYNNEI for CDR2. From the cysteine up to the phenylalanine, the CDR3 has a length of 16 residues. CDR3 DNA only is kept here, 48 bases in frame from base 1. V is trimmed back by 3 bases and J by 3 bases, and the junction contains 8 bases that no gene match accounts for.

The sample was blood, either unsorted or a sorted T cell fraction (not recorded which). The chain employs TRBV2 and TRBJ2-4; 7 central nucleotides agree with TRBD2. The receptor comes from a human donor who was either an allogeneic HSCT recipient or a stem cell or donor lymphocyte infusion donor (not recorded which). It is not recorded whose cells these are; they may come from a transplant donor. The CDR3 amino acid sequence is: CASSDVRERVKNIQYF. The DNA sequence is TGTGCCAGCAGTGATGTGCGGGAGAGGGTCAAAAACATTCAGTACTTC.